This T cell receptor (beta chain) appears in the sequencing data of a study of T-cell reconstitution after alpha-beta-depleted transplantation in children. Molecular barcoding with unique molecular identifiers was used for the TCRbeta library. TCRdb reanalysed the PCR reads using MiXCR and keeps one entry per CDR3 protein. The data show 250,000 to 300,000 distinct CDR3 sequences, over 7.5% seen once. The CDR3 consists of 14 residues. The V gene's germline CDR1 is SGHVS and CDR2 FQNEAQ. V lost 5 bases and J lost 5, with 10 bases in between. Worth noting for this clonotype: Antigen: not known.

Study-level findings and limits: Several hundred expanded graft clones reportedly supplied alpha-beta T cells about two months after transplant. Some patients' high day-60 TCRbeta diversity was attributed to recipient cells surviving conditioning. After one year, T-cell counts and TCRbeta diversity mostly came from new T cells.

This clonotype was obtained from a female patient younger than 10 who had a stem cell transplant for Fanconi anemia, so the T cells may come from the graft donor. The chain is built from TRBV7-8 and TRBJ1-6; possibly TRBD1 for D (5 bases). This material consisted of peripheral blood, taken 360 days after TCRalphabeta/CD19-depleted stem cell transplant. The DNA for the CDR3 is TGTGCCAGCAGCAATCCGGGGCATAATTCACCCCTCCACTTT. It specifies CASSNPGHNSPLHF.